This T cell receptor (beta chain) came from a study of tumor and adjacent non-tumor tissue in lung cancer. In regard to this clonotype: The junction differs from germline at one of its ends, possibly a read error.

TCRbeta libraries were built with three rounds of nested PCR, modified from ARM-PCR. TCRdb analysed the multiplex PCR reads with MiXCR anew, one entry per CDR3 protein. The sample shows under 100,000 distinct CDR3 sequences, 61% of them seen only once. The template was RNA from unsorted bulk tissue. Sequences were obtained from lung tumor tissue. The TCR comes from a man in his 70s with non-small cell lung cancer.

CDR3 sequence: CASNRTPSKQYF. The CDR3 DNA is TGTGCCAGCAACCGGACGCCCAGCAAGCAATACTTC. The chain employs TRBV11-2 and TRBJ2-7; no clear D gene. This CDR3 contains 12 residues. The germline V gene encodes CDR1 SGHAT and CDR2 FQNNGV.